This T cell receptor (beta chain) appears in the sequencing data of a study of blood T cell repertoires in COVID-19. Study in general: There were acute and convalescent COVID-19 samples, and they came from the United States, Italy and Spain. T cells, B-cell-depleted T cells, or PBMCs provided the cDNA or gDNA that served as material.

In terms of age and location, participants ranged from roughly 18 to 95 years and lived in about two dozen US areas. Each participant's cohort was designated according to participant-reported clinical history. The method was immunoSEQ multiplex PCR; TCRdb's version includes in-frame clones alone and lacks a portion of them. The sample has 400,000 to 500,000 clones, nearly 90% seen once; the top ten hold 1.4% to 1.5%. Germline CDR1 reads SGHRS; CDR2 reads YFSETQ. V lost 2 bases and J lost 1, with 13 bases in between. This CDR3 comprises 15 residues. This clonotype originated in a woman in her late teens or twenties who had been exposed to COVID-19. The specimen sequenced was PBMCs or T cells enriched from blood (not recorded which). V usage is TRBV5-1 and J usage is TRBJ2-7, with D possibly TRBD2 on 6 matching bases. As DNA, the CDR3 is TGCGCCAGCAGCTTTGGAGCGGGTGTGTCCTACGAGCAGTACTTC. Translated: CASSFGAGVSYEQYF.